The text below deals with one TCR beta chain. The target of this receptor is not known. Qualities for individual bases were not recorded, and no much larger clone is one base off. The data were obtained in a study of shared clonotypes between healthy human individuals (dated by TCRdb to about 2020). Regarding the study in general: The cohort included three men and two women between 18 and 49 years of age. Between about 0.85 and 9.5 billion PBMCs per donor were obtained by leukapheresis. To increase sequencing depth and limit assay-specific biases, TCR repertoire library preparation and sequencing were carried out by different laboratories using diverse techniques. The study deeply sequenced blood TCR repertoires of about 5 healthy adults to estimate repertoire size and the extent of clonotype sharing between individuals. For each donor, CD4 naive and CD4 memory were each run on three plates, CD8 naive on two plates, and CD8 memory on one plate. The research as a whole found: The genetic and exposure-history diversity represented was limited by the small number of donors. Pairwise subsampling indicated that sequencing depth was expected to affect the degree of clonotype sharing among donors. Only blood was sampled, and tissue TCR repertoires likely differ from those in blood. Sharing across several donors was observed for about 5% of naive CD4, less than 4% of naive CD8, 2.3% of memory CD4, and about 0.39% of memory CD8 clonotypes. Higher generation probabilities were observed for clonotypes shared by all four sorted-subset donors than for non-shared clonotypes. Even with the large sequencing depth, rarefaction of the sorted-subset datasets indicated that sequencing was incomplete. Estimated clonotype richness was generally larger for naive than for memory subsets.

TCR CDR3 regions were amplified from genomic DNA by multiplex PCR using the deep immunoSEQ assay. For each cell subset, the extracted genomic DNA was distributed evenly across all wells of several immunoSEQ 96-well plates, and each plate served as one replicate. Each replicate PCR for sorted subsets received around 200 ng genomic DNA, equal to tens of thousands of T cell genomes. The purified libraries were quantified using a Qubit 3.0 fluorometer, sized with a Bioanalyzer 2100, and then quantified again using the KAPA Library Quantification kit. Every immunoSEQ 96-well plate was sequenced on a separate single-read 150-cycle Illumina NextSeq 550 flow cell. On the authors' methods: Because the immunoSEQ output held only junctional sequences and lacked quality scores, the filtering could not match the filtering applied to full-length reads. To assign V/J genes and CDR3, sequences were annotated against IMGT germline references using PyIR, a Python wrapper for IgBLAST v1.9. Any read was removed if the V/J assignment was weak (E-value above 1e-6), the CDR3 was missing, or the read contained stop codons, out-of-frame junctions, or ambiguous translated residues. V3J clonotypes were defined as sequences sharing an identical inferred V gene, J gene, and CDR3 amino acid sequence. The percentage overlap between two repertoires was calculated by dividing the number of shared unique clonotypes by the size of the smaller repertoire. Richness of each repertoire was evaluated using RTK rarefaction, the Chao1 estimator, and Recon v2.1 estimates of unobserved clonotypes. OLGA was used to compute generation probabilities for all TCRbeta clonotypes that the gDNA method yielded from several donors. TCRdb holds this immuneACCESS table with in-frame rearrangements only. Some clones are missing; in checked studies, unresolved V genes explain under half, and the rest has no known cause. That table is the source of V, J and clone size, and D and trimming were worked out from the DNA. The sample records roughly 2.1 million clones, around 93% of which are singletons. Together, the top ten hold 1.5% to 2% of the sample.

CD8 naive samples consisted of CD45RO-negative cells that were positively selected for CCR7, yielding a CD45RA+CCR7+ population without TemRA cells. Healthy HIV-negative adults with no recently reported acute infections or vaccinations were included as donors. All donors were Caucasian adults living in Nashville, Tennessee, USA. Blood was obtained by leukapheresis, after which PBMCs were separated by Ficoll-Histopaque density gradient centrifugation and cryopreserved in liquid nitrogen vapor phase. Analytical flow cytometry was used to check the purity and quantity of every magnetically sorted T cell population. From each sorted fraction, genomic DNA was isolated and quantified by UV absorbance on a Nanodrop 2000c. For CDR1 and CDR2, the germline V gene lists SGHVS and FNYEAQ. From its cysteine to its phenylalanine, the CDR3 spans 15 amino acids. Just CDR3 DNA is preserved here, 45 bases in frame from base 1. Here V drops 1 base and J drops 2 bases, and the junction holds 5 bases not matched to any gene.

The specimen sequenced was naive CD8+ T cells from PBMCs. Interpreted using the paper, the cell subset or site label stands for: CD45RA+CCR7+. The chain joins TRBV7-6 to TRBJ2-7; a stretch of 7 junction bases matches TRBD2. The receptor was derived from a man aged 18 to 29 in good health. Some clones in this sample may be carry-over from other donors' samples. The DNA sequence is as follows: TGTGCCAGCAGCTTAGAGGCTAGCGGCACCTACGAGCAGTACTTC. Its product reads: CASSLEASGTYEQYF.